This entry lists 28 T cell receptor beta chains sequenced from one sample in a study of blood T cell repertoires in COVID-19. Sequencing was performed with immunoSEQ multiplex PCR; in TCRdb, only in-frame clones are kept and a portion is missing. Here the sample spans tens of thousands of clones, roughly four fifths being singletons. Sequenced sample: peripheral blood. Source of these receptors: a man aged 50-60 years with active or convalescent COVID-19.

The J gene is TRBJ2-1, the V gene TRBV2; D may be TRBD2 (6 bases). V was shortened by 5 bases and J by 6 bases, with 11 bases between the two germline ends. Germline CDR1 reads SNHLY; CDR2 reads FYNNEI. This CDR3 comprises 13 residues. CDR3 region: CASSLTRFNEQFF. The CDR3 nucleotides read TGTGCCAGCAGTCTGACTAGGTTCAATGAGCAGTTCTTC.

The rearrangement links TRBV27 to TRBJ1-5, with D possibly TRBD1 on 6 matching bases. Germline lookup yields CDR1 MNHEY and CDR2 SMNVEV (reference sequence). V gave up 0 bases and J gave up 4 bases, with 10 bases separating them. CDR3 size: 15 residues. The CDR3 bases are TGTGCCAGCAGTTTATCCCGGGACAAAAATCAGCCCCAGCATTTT. It codes for CASSLSRDKNQPQHF.

CDR3 DNA: TGTGCCAGCAGTTTCGGCGGGACAGGGGATGACATTCAGTACTTC. It translates to CASSFGGTGDDIQYF. The rearrangement uses TRBV7-9 and TRBJ2-4; 10 bases agree with TRBD1. Germline-derived CDR1 and CDR2 are SEHNR and FQNEAQ (reference sequence). This CDR3 comprises 15 residues. V shed 6 bases and J 8 bases; nucleotides not matched to a gene: 10.

This chain links TRBV18 with TRBJ2-7; the match to TRBD1 covers 10 bases. V lost 5 bases to trimming and J lost 5 bases; unmatched junction nucleotides: 9. Germline lookup yields CDR1 KGHSH and CDR2 LQKENI. The CDR3 length is 15 residues. The CDR3 reads CASSVSGTGVHEQYV. The CDR3 nucleotides are TGTGCCAGCTCAGTATCCGGGACAGGGGTCCACGAGCAGTACGTC.

The J gene is TRBJ2-3, the V gene TRBV6-5, with 8 bases lining up with TRBD2. After removal of 2 bases from V and 4 bases from J, the junction contained 5 bases not matched to a gene. The CDR3 loop spans 15 amino acids. Looked up from germline, CDR1 is MNHEY and CDR2 is SVGAGI. The CDR3 spells CASSYGIAGSDTQYF. The CDR3 DNA reads TGTGCCAGCAGTTACGGAATAGCGGGGTCAGATACGCAGTATTTT.

The V call is TRBV28, the J call TRBJ2-7, with D tentatively TRBD1 (6 bases). Germline V gives CDR1 MDHEN, CDR2 SYDVKM. This CDR3 spans 12 amino acids. The chain's CDR3 is CVTSQGTYEQYV. In DNA, the CDR3 is TGTGTGACCTCCCAGGGGACCTACGAGCAGTACGTC.

The genes are TRBV5-5 and TRBJ1-2, with D possibly being TRBD1 (5 bases). Looked up from germline, CDR1 is SGHKS and CDR2 is YYEKEE (reference sequence). The V and J ends lost 0 bases and 1 base respectively, with 10 bases between them. The CDR3 totals 15 residues. CDR3 loop: CASSLGGTGNYGYTF. As DNA, the CDR3 is TGTGCCAGCAGCTTGGGCGGGACGGGTAACTATGGCTACACCTTC.

CDR3 in amino acids: CASSIQGEDYGYTF. In nucleotides, the CDR3 is TGTGCCAGTAGTATACAGGGGGAAGACTATGGCTACACCTTC. The rearrangement uses TRBV19 and TRBJ1-2; 7 nucleotides agree with TRBD1. The V and J ends lost 2 bases and 3 bases, in that order; junction bases with no gene match: 3. Germline values: CDR1 LNHDA, CDR2 SQIVND (reference sequence). The CDR3 contains 14 residues. Full variable domain (rest looked up from reference TRBV19 and TRBJ1-2): DGGITQSPKYLFRKEGQNVTLSCEQNLNHDAMYWYRQDPGQGLRLIYYSQIVNDFQKGDIAEGYSVSREKKESFPLTVTSAQKNPTAFYLCASSIQGEDYGYTFGSGTRLTVV.

This sequence joins TRBV3-1 (or the pseudogene TRBV3-2) and TRBJ1-2; TRBD1 aligns across 7 bases. Germline CDR1 LGHDT, CDR2 YNNKEL (reference sequence). The CDR3 totals 16 residues. Losses at the gene ends were 2 bases for V and 6 bases for J; bases not matched to a gene: 12. CDR3 amino acids: CASSQSATTGPNGYTF. The CDR3 bases are TGTGCCAGCAGCCAATCCGCAACGACAGGGCCCAATGGCTACACCTTC.

This chain connects TRBV6-5 to TRBJ2-2, with D possibly matching TRBD1 (6 bases). Trimming stripped 7 bases from V and 3 bases from J, with 12 bases between. The CDR3 extends over 14 amino acids. From germline, CDR1 is MNHEY and CDR2 SVGAGI. CDR3 DNA: TGTGCCAGCAAACCAGGGGTGTACACCGGGGAGCTGTTTTTT. It specifies CASKPGVYTGELFF.

The chain employs TRBV14 and TRBJ1-4; possible D gene TRBD1, 5 bases. Per the germline V gene, CDR1 is SGHDN and CDR2 is FVKESK. Trimming took off 6 bases at V and 5 bases at J, with 16 bases between the two ends. This CDR3 spans 15 amino acids. The DNA for the CDR3 is TGTGCCAGCAGACCAAGCGGGACGAACAATGAAAAACTGTTTTTT. Translating gives CASRPSGTNNEKLFF.

This clone was counted only a few times. The chain couples TRBV2 to TRBJ1-5; TRBD1 agrees at 12 bases. The V and J ends lost 6 bases and 7 bases, in that order; junction bases with no gene match: 7. Germline V gene lookup returns CDR1 SNHLY and CDR2 FYNNEI. CDR3 size: 15 residues. Here the CDR3 reads CASRGTGGAGQPQHF. As DNA, the CDR3 is TGTGCCAGCAGGGGGACAGGGGGCGCGGGACAGCCCCAGCATTTT. Full variable domain (remainder filled in from reference TRBV2 and TRBJ1-5): EPEVTQTPSHQVTQMGQEVILRCVPISNHLYFYWYRQILGQKVEFLVSFYNNEISEKSEIFDDQFSVERPDGSNFTLKIRSTKLEDSAMYFCASRGTGGAGQPQHFGDGTRLSIL.

This clone was observed a handful of times. The V and J genes are TRBV5-1 and TRBJ2-1; D is perhaps TRBD1 (5 bases). This CDR3 is built from 13 residues. Per germline, CDR1 SGHRS and CDR2 YFSETQ. Trimming stripped 2 bases from V and 10 bases from J, with 13 bases between. This CDR3 reads CASSLSGKTEQFF. The CDR3 DNA is TGCGCCAGCAGCTTATCAGGGAAAACGGAGCAGTTCTTC.

This chain joins TRBV10-1 and TRBJ1-1; D is unresolved. Germline V CDR1 and CDR2: WNHNN, SYGVQD (reference sequence). The CDR3 loop spans 13 amino acids. V lost 3 bases to trimming and J lost 1 base, with 6 bases between them. This CDR3 is CASSDPENTEAFF. The CDR3 DNA sequence: TGCGCCAGCAGTGACCCAGAGAACACTGAAGCTTTCTTT.

This chain joins TRBV7-9 and TRBJ2-5, with 7 bases identical to TRBD1. The ends lost 0 bases at V and 2 bases at J; junction bases unmatched: 3. CDR3 length: 15 residues. CDR1 SEHNR and CDR2 FQNEAQ come from the germline V gene (reference sequence). CDR3 loop: CASSLATGIQETQYF. The CDR3 DNA reads TGTGCCAGCAGCTTAGCGACAGGGATTCAAGAGACCCAGTACTTC.

This clone was found a few times. The CDR3 here is CSVDSVTGQSTDTQYF. Written as DNA, the CDR3 is TGCAGCGTTGACTCTGTAACAGGGCAAAGCACAGATACGCAGTATTTT. The gene calls are TRBV29-1 and TRBJ2-3; tentative D call: TRBD1 (6 bases). V dropped 3 bases and J dropped 0 bases, with 16 bases sitting between them. Germline V gene data show CDR1 as SQVTM and CDR2 as ANQGSEA. The CDR3 length is 16 residues.

This clone occurred a few times. V usage is TRBV10-3 and J usage is TRBJ2-1; TRBD1 matches 10 bases. V dropped 3 bases and J dropped 6; count of bases not matched to a gene: 14. CDR3 length: 18 residues. Per germline, CDR1 ENHRY and CDR2 SYGVKD. CDR3 coding DNA: TGTGCCATCAGTGACATTAGTGGCGACAGGGGGCTTTCCAATGAGCAGTTCTTC. Translated, it gives CAISDISGDRGLSNEQFF.

This chain connects TRBV4-3 to TRBJ2-3, with 10 bases lining up with TRBD1. The CDR3 runs 16 residues. With 4 bases clipped from V and 4 bases from J, the junction kept 8 bases outside the gene matches. CDR1 and CDR2 (germline): LGHNA, YSLEER. The CDR3 spells CASSPRRTGGSDTQYF. CDR3 in DNA: TGCGCCAGCAGCCCCCGGAGGACAGGGGGTTCAGATACGCAGTATTTT.

This chain uses TRBV6-5 with TRBJ2-5; the match to TRBD1 covers 11 bases. There are 15 residues in the CDR3. The V gene's germline CDR1 is MNHEY and CDR2 SVGAGI. Unmatched junction bases numbered 6, after V lost 4 bases and J lost 5 bases. CDR3 bases: TGTGCCAGCAGTTTACCGGGACAGGGGGTCGAGACCCAGTACTTC. Amino acids: CASSLPGQGVETQYF.

The chain combines TRBV5-1 with TRBJ1-1; D call uncertain. Trimming removed 4 bases at V and 8 bases at J, with 15 bases between. The CDR3 runs to 13 residues. Germline CDR1 SGHRS, CDR2 YFSETQ. In DNA, the CDR3 is TGCGCCAGCAGCCGAGTCTTATCCGGGGAAGCTTTCTTT. Its translation is CASSRVLSGEAFF.

The chain joins TRBV9 to TRBJ1-6; 8 bases fit TRBD1. CDR3 length: 16 amino acids. CDR1 SGDLS and CDR2 YYNGEE come from the germline V gene. With V trimmed by 4 bases and J by 8 bases, 11 bases remained unmatched. Here the CDR3 reads CASSSSGQGADSPLHF. The CDR3 DNA is TGTGCCAGCAGCTCTAGTGGTCAGGGGGCAGATTCACCCCTCCACTTT.

The chain joins TRBV4-2 to TRBJ2-3, with 11 bases that match TRBD2. Germline V gene sequence: CDR1 LGHNA, CDR2 YNFKEQ. CDR3 length: 16 residues. Unmatched junction bases numbered 2, after V lost 1 base and J lost 2 bases. CDR3 in DNA: TGTGCCAGCAGCCAAGCACTAGCGGGGGACACAGATACGCAGTATTTT. Protein product: CASSQALAGDTDTQYF.

The V call is TRBV3-1 (or the pseudogene TRBV3-2), the J call TRBJ1-4; perhaps TRBD1 as D (5 bases). Deletions cut 7 bases from V and 8 bases from J, with 11 bases between. The CDR3 sequence is 12 residues long. Germline V lookup: CDR1 LGHDT, CDR2 YNNKEL (reference sequence). This CDR3 is CASTGGNEKLFF. For the CDR3, the DNA is TGTGCCAGCACGGGGGGGAACGAAAAACTGTTTTTT.

This chain connects TRBV28 to TRBJ1-5; D gene uncertain. Trimming pared 8 bases from V and 2 bases from J, leaving 13 bases between. This CDR3 has 14 residues. Germline V gives CDR1 MDHEN, CDR2 SYDVKM. The DNA for the CDR3 is TGTGCCAGCGCGACTGGGGAGGGCAATCAGCCCCAGCATTTT. This codes for CASATGEGNQPQHF.

V usage is TRBV27 and J usage is TRBJ2-6; 7 nucleotides agree with TRBD1. Trimming at V came to 5 bases and at J to 0 bases, leaving 10 bases not matched to a gene. Germline V CDR1 and CDR2: MNHEY, SMNVEV (reference sequence). The CDR3 consists of 18 residues. CDR3 DNA: TGTGCCAGCAGTCGGGACAGCTTAATCTCCTCTGGGGCCAACGTCCTGACTTTC. Residues: CASSRDSLISSGANVLTF. Together with reference TRBV27 and TRBJ2-6, the CDR3 gives the full variable domain: EAQVTQNPRYLITVTGKKLTVTCSQNMNHEYMSWYRQDPGLGLRQIYYSMNVEVTDKGDVPEGYKVSRKEKRNFPLILESPSPNQTSLYFCASSRDSLISSGANVLTFGAGSRLTVL.

As DNA, the CDR3 is TGTGCCAGTAGCTCGGGACTTCAGAACACTGAAGCTTTCTTT. Protein sequence: CASSSGLQNTEAFF. The chain couples TRBV19 to TRBJ1-1, with a tentative D call TRBD1 (5 bases). Germline values: CDR1 LNHDA, CDR2 SQIVND (reference sequence). V lost 6 bases and J lost 1, with 12 bases in between. This CDR3 has 14 amino acids.

The rearrangement links TRBV5-8 to TRBJ1-1; D is possibly TRBD1 (6 bases). Per the germline V gene, CDR1 is SGHTS and CDR2 is YDEGEE. The V gene lost 0 bases and the J gene lost 10 bases, with 19 bases spanning the gap. This CDR3 region has 15 residues. As DNA, the CDR3 is TGTGCCAGCAGCTTGGTGATCGGGGGGGCCTGGAGAGCTTTCTTT. This gives the protein CASSLVIGGAWRAFF.

The chain carries TRBV18 and TRBJ2-5, with TRBD2 matching over 8 bases. J gave up 6 bases and V 0 bases, and 9 bases lay outside the gene matches. Germline CDR1 and CDR2: KGHSH and LQKENI. This CDR3 region has 16 residues. Here the CDR3 reads CASSPPAGTSRKTQYF. The CDR3, as DNA: TGTGCCAGCTCACCACCGGCCGGGACTAGTCGGAAGACCCAGTACTTC. The full variable domain, in which reference TRBV18 and TRBJ2-5 provide the parts outside the CDR3, is NAGVMQNPRHLVRRRGQEARLRCSPMKGHSHVYWYRQLPEEGLKFMVYLQKENIIDESGMPKERFSAEFPKEGPSILRIQQVVRGDSAAYFCASSPPAGTSRKTQYFGPGTRLLVL.